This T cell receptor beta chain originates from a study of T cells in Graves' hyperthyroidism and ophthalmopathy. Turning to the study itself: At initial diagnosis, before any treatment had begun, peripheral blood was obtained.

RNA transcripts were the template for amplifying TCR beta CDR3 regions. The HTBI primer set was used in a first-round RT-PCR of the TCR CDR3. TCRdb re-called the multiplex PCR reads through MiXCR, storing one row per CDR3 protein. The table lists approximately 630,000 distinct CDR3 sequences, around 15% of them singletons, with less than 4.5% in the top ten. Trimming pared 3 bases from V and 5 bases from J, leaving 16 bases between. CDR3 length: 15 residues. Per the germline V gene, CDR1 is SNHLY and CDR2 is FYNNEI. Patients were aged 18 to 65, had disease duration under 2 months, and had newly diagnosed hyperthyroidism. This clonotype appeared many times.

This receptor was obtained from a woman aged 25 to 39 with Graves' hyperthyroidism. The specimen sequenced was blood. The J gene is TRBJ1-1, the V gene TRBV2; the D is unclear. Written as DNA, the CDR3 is TGTGCCAGCAGTGAGGGGTTTCAAACTGGGACTGAAGCTTTCTTT. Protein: CASSEGFQTGTEAFF.